This T cell receptor beta chain was observed in a study of blood T cell repertoires in COVID-19. The CDR3 contains 14 residues. Trimming pared 4 bases from V and 4 bases from J, leaving 14 bases between. Germline CDR1 and CDR2: SGHKS and YYEKEE (reference sequence). Participants were placed into cohorts based on the clinical history they reported. The table came from immunoSEQ multiplex PCR; TCRdb's copy has only in-frame clones and leaves some out. Of 400,000 or so clones in the sample, more than 80% were seen once. The specimen sequenced was PBMCs or T cells enriched from blood (not recorded which). The sequence derives from a man aged 30 to 45 who had recovered from COVID-19. The rearrangement links TRBV5-5 to TRBJ1-1, with D tentatively TRBD1 (5 bases). CDR3 DNA sequence: TGTGCCAGCAGCCTAATTAACAGGCCCACTGAAGCTTTCTTT. Protein: CASSLINRPTEAFF. Using reference TRBV5-5 and TRBJ1-1 for the parts outside the CDR3, the full variable domain is DAGVTQSPTHLIKTRGQQVTLRCSPISGHKSVSWYQQVLGQGPQFIFQYYEKEERGRGNFPDRFSARQFPNYSSELNVNALLLGDSALYLCASSLINRPTEAFFGQGTRLTVV.